A selection of T cell receptor beta chains follows, all from one sample in a study of blood T cell repertoires in COVID-19. The data were produced by immunoSEQ multiplex PCR, yet TCRdb's version contains in-frame clones alone and is incomplete. The data contain about 240,000 clones, about 85% of them singletons. Sequenced: peripheral blood. The source of these receptors is a man in his 60s who had recovered from COVID-19. Each CDR3 is given with its conserved first and last residue.

V gene: TRBV18; J gene: TRBJ1-4; CDR3 protein: CASSPASTVTNEKLFF
V gene: TRBV5-5; J gene: TRBJ1-4; CDR3 protein: CASSREGAGDEKLFF
V gene: TRBV5-1; J gene: TRBJ1-1; CDR3 protein: CASSLAGLSEAFF
V gene: TRBV24-1; J gene: TRBJ2-4; CDR3 protein: CATSFGTGGIQYF
V gene: TRBV15; J gene: TRBJ1-6; CDR3 protein: CATSRDHRDSLFLHF
V gene: TRBV6-5; J gene: TRBJ2-3; CDR3 protein: CASSPNGVLGDTQYF
V gene: TRBV27; J gene: TRBJ1-6; CDR3 protein: CASRPDGQSSPLHF
V gene: TRBV25-1; J gene: TRBJ2-2; CDR3 protein: CASMRGTGELFF
V gene: TRBV18; J gene: TRBJ2-5; CDR3 protein: CASSLGLEETQYF
V gene: TRBV6-5; J gene: TRBJ1-1; CDR3 protein: CASRSPGQPEAFF
V gene: TRBV20-1; J gene: TRBJ2-7; CDR3 protein: CSAREDYEQYF
V gene: TRBV19; J gene: TRBJ1-6; CDR3 protein: CASRTGFPYNSPLHF
V gene: TRBV2; J gene: TRBJ2-3; CDR3 protein: CASSERLAGKTDTQYF
V gene: TRBV5-1; J gene: TRBJ1-1; CDR3 protein: CASSPWGVTEAFF
V gene: TRBV19; J gene: TRBJ2-5; CDR3 protein: CASSMGHPQETQYF
V gene: TRBV11-2; J gene: TRBJ2-1; CDR3 protein: CASSLVSGENEQFF
V gene: TRBV6-5; J gene: TRBJ1-6; CDR3 protein: CASRDTYNSPLHF
V gene: TRBV30; J gene: TRBJ1-2; CDR3 protein: CAWSVTDRDSYGYTF
V gene: TRBV9; J gene: TRBJ2-2; CDR3 protein: CASSPGLALGTGELFF
V gene: TRBV15; J gene: TRBJ2-6; CDR3 protein: CATSRGRAGSFSGANVLTF
V gene: TRBV6-5; J gene: TRBJ1-2; CDR3 protein: CASRLGQGANYGYTF
V gene: TRBV19; J gene: TRBJ1-1; CDR3 protein: CASTTTDRGHTEAFF
V gene: TRBV18; J gene: TRBJ1-1; CDR3 protein: CASSRMFKQENTEAFF
V gene: TRBV19; J gene: TRBJ1-2; CDR3 protein: CASSSLGQGPVYGYTF
V gene: TRBV7-6; J gene: TRBJ2-5; CDR3 protein: CASGSRSEYQETQYF
V gene: TRBV24-1; J gene: TRBJ2-3; CDR3 protein: CAAGVRSPQYF
V gene: TRBV3-1/TRBV3-2; J gene: TRBJ2-7; CDR3 protein: CASSRGTSGTSAYEQYF
V gene: TRBV6-5; J gene: TRBJ2-7; CDR3 protein: CASSYSGRVSYEQYF
V gene: TRBV6-6; J gene: TRBJ2-1; CDR3 protein: CASSFGGMLYNEQFF
V gene: TRBV5-1; J gene: TRBJ1-1; CDR3 protein: CASSLAGVEYEAFF
V gene: TRBV2; J gene: TRBJ2-7; CDR3 protein: CASSRDYNYEQYF
V gene: TRBV12-3/TRBV12-4; J gene: TRBJ2-3; CDR3 protein: CASSVTGTDTQYF
V gene: TRBV5-1; J gene: TRBJ2-1; CDR3 protein: CASSKGQGFYEQFF
V gene: TRBV5-4; J gene: TRBJ2-3; CDR3 protein: CASSRTLSRDTQYF
V gene: TRBV7-8; J gene: TRBJ1-1; CDR3 protein: CASSVRPQGNTEAFF
V gene: TRBV18; J gene: TRBJ2-1; CDR3 protein: CASSPTTGSSYNEQFF
V gene: TRBV5-1; J gene: TRBJ2-2; CDR3 protein: CASSWDSTNTGELFF
V gene: TRBV19; J gene: TRBJ1-1; CDR3 protein: CASNQRGGLTEAFF
V gene: TRBV5-3; J gene: TRBJ2-1; CDR3 protein: CARSLTPGLAGLPSYNEQFF
V gene: TRBV2; J gene: TRBJ1-2; CDR3 protein: CASTGQLNYGYTF
V gene: TRBV7-6; J gene: TRBJ1-2; CDR3 protein: CASSLGAAGALSGYTF
V gene: TRBV4-2; J gene: TRBJ2-3; CDR3 protein: CASSQGDSTDTQYF
V gene: TRBV30; J gene: TRBJ1-1; CDR3 protein: CAWTMSNTEAFF
V gene: TRBV6-5; J gene: TRBJ1-1; CDR3 protein: CASSRGSGGTEAFF
V gene: TRBV27; J gene: TRBJ1-4; CDR3 protein: CASSLAGVTNEKLFF
V gene: TRBV2; J gene: TRBJ2-1; CDR3 protein: CASSEARRLRDRPDNEQFF
V gene: TRBV6-5; J gene: TRBJ2-1; CDR3 protein: CASRAQGWNEQFF
V gene: TRBV6-6; J gene: TRBJ2-2; CDR3 protein: CASSRTLGGGQTGELFF
V gene: TRBV9; J gene: TRBJ1-4; CDR3 protein: CASSVFPGAATNEKLFF
V gene: TRBV18; J gene: TRBJ1-4; CDR3 protein: CASSPGTGIGKLFF
V gene: TRBV5-1; J gene: TRBJ1-5; CDR3 protein: CASSLDVGGNQPQHF
V gene: TRBV30; J gene: TRBJ2-2; CDR3 protein: CAWSLEGDTGELFF
V gene: TRBV5-1; J gene: TRBJ2-3; CDR3 protein: CASSFTTGDFGTDTQYF
V gene: TRBV6-5; J gene: TRBJ2-3; CDR3 protein: CASSLRQGATQYF
V gene: TRBV12-5; J gene: TRBJ2-1; CDR3 protein: CASAGRDSNEQFF
V gene: TRBV2; J gene: TRBJ1-3; CDR3 protein: CASSEIMAKGNTIYF
V gene: TRBV7-2; J gene: TRBJ2-4; CDR3 protein: CASSLVGTGSENIQYF
V gene: TRBV5-8; J gene: TRBJ1-4; CDR3 protein: CASMRDLNEKLFF